This TCR beta chain was recovered during a study of PD-1 blockade in mismatch repair-deficient tumors. Libraries were prepared by immunoSEQ multiplex PCR; TCRdb keeps only in-frame clonotypes and omits some of them. This sample has 11,000 to 15,000 clones, with 65% to 90% found just once. A word on this clone: What it binds is not known.

Germline loops: CDR1 SGHTA, CDR2 FQGTGA. The V and J ends lost 5 bases and 7 bases respectively, with 21 bases between them. CDR3 size: 16 residues. Specified time point: identical approximately nine-day culture without peptide (control). The receptor was derived from an adult with mismatch repair-deficient cancer. V is TRBV7-3 and J is TRBJ2-1, with D possibly matching TRBD2 (6 bases). Here the sequenced sample was cells cultured in vitro, taken from a patient treated with pembrolizumab. The CDR3 spells CASSTLQPLGGNEQFF. In DNA, the CDR3 is TGTGCCAGCAGCACCTTACAACCCTTAGGAGGGAATGAGCAGTTCTTC.